These 16 T cell receptor beta chains originate from one sample sequenced in a study of T-cell memory formation after mild COVID-19. TCRdb reprocessed the 5' RACE reads with MiXCR, giving one entry per CDR3 protein. The table has around 470,000 distinct CDR3 sequences, roughly 20% seen once; the top ten hold roughly 8%. What was sequenced was PBMCs or a T cell subset sorted from them (not recorded which). Receptor source: an adult woman who had mild COVID-19 (a few samples of this study predate the infection). Cell type and time point are not known.

This clonotype turned up a few times. The rearrangement uses TRBV12-3 or TRBV12-4 and TRBJ2-5, with 10 bases that match TRBD2. J gave up 1 base and V 5 bases, and 4 bases lay outside the gene matches. The CDR3 is 15 residues long. CDR3 nucleotides: TGTGCCAGCAGTCCCGGGACTAGCGCCCAAGAGACCCAGTACTTC. Amino acid sequence: CASSPGTSAQETQYF.

This clonotype has a count of ten or more. The rearrangement joins TRBV7-9 to TRBJ2-2; D gene uncertain. V was pared by 1 base and J by 2 bases, with 8 bases between. Per the germline V gene, CDR1 is SEHNR and CDR2 is FQNEAQ (reference sequence). This CDR3 has 15 amino acids. CDR3 residues: CASSLVGVNTGELFF. In nucleotides, the CDR3 is TGTGCCAGCAGCTTAGTCGGAGTAAACACCGGGGAGCTGTTTTTT.

The V call is TRBV19, the J call TRBJ1-6, with D possibly TRBD1 on 5 matching bases. Germline CDR1 reads LNHDA; CDR2 reads SQIVND (reference sequence). The V end lost 5 bases, the J end lost 10 bases, and 12 bases lay between the germline ends. CDR3 size: 13 residues. Written as DNA, the CDR3 is TGTGCCAGTAGTTCCTTGGGGCAATCACCCCTCCACTTT. Translation: CASSSLGQSPLHF. Full variable domain (outside the CDR3, taken from reference TRBV19 and TRBJ1-6): DGGITQSPKYLFRKEGQNVTLSCEQNLNHDAMYWYRQDPGQGLRLIYYSQIVNDFQKGDIAEGYSVSREKKESFPLTVTSAQKNPTAFYLCASSSLGQSPLHFGNGTRLTVT.

The sample holds a few counts of this clonotype. This chain uses TRBV7-9 with TRBJ2-2; D remains ambiguous. From germline, CDR1 is SEHNR and CDR2 FQNEAQ (reference sequence). The V end was cut by 1 base, the J end by 3 bases, with 6 bases between. The CDR3 is made up of 14 amino acids. CDR3 coding DNA: TGTGCCAGCAGCTTAGTACAGTACACCGGGGAGCTGTTTTTT. This translates into CASSLVQYTGELFF.

This clonotype was detected a few times. The chain combines TRBV6-6 with TRBJ1-3; D gene uncertain. The CDR3 runs to 16 residues. With 4 bases removed from V and 0 bases from J, the gap between germline ends came to 13 bases. Germline assignment: CDR1 MNHNY and CDR2 SVGAGI (reference sequence). The CDR3: CASSSPAVPSGNTIYF. In DNA form, the CDR3 reads TGTGCCAGCAGTTCCCCTGCAGTCCCCTCTGGAAACACCATATATTTT.

This chain links TRBV12-3 or TRBV12-4 with TRBJ2-7; TRBD2 might be the D (7 bases). The V and J ends lost 6 bases and 2 bases respectively, with 11 bases between them. This CDR3 spans 13 amino acids. The CDR3 DNA reads as TGTGCCAGCAGCAGGGAGGGGGCCTACGAGCAGTACTTC. Translation gives CASSREGAYEQYF.

This clonotype has a handful of counts. The rearrangement links TRBV5-1 to TRBJ2-5; 11 nucleotides agree with TRBD2. Trimming cost V 5 bases and J 2 bases; bases outside gene matches: 11. Germline lookup yields CDR1 SGHRS and CDR2 YFSETQ. CDR3 length: 17 amino acids. CDR3 nucleotide sequence: TGCGCCAGCAGACGAACCACTGGGACTAGCGGACAAGAGACCCAGTACTTC. Amino acids: CASRRTTGTSGQETQYF.

This clonotype has more than one count but fewer than ten. This rearrangement joins TRBV18 to TRBJ2-2, with unresolved D. Germline assignment: CDR1 KGHSH and CDR2 LQKENI. V shed 6 bases and J shed 0 bases, with 14 bases lying between them. This CDR3 has 16 residues. The CDR3, as DNA: TGTGCCAGCTCTCCTAGGGCGGACGCGAACACCGGGGAGCTGTTTTTT. Translation: CASSPRADANTGELFF. Full variable domain (missing parts from reference TRBV18 and TRBJ2-2): NAGVMQNPRHLVRRRGQEARLRCSPMKGHSHVYWYRQLPEEGLKFMVYLQKENIIDESGMPKERFSAEFPKEGPSILRIQQVVRGDSAAYFCASSPRADANTGELFFGEGSRLTVL.

This clonotype occurred a few times. The V and J genes are TRBV20-1 and TRBJ2-3; D is perhaps TRBD2 (6 bases). Trimming left V 4 bases short and J 0 bases short, with 14 bases between. Germline CDR1 reads DFQATT; CDR2 reads SNEGSKA (reference sequence). The CDR3 extends over 15 amino acids. This chain's CDR3 is CSAMSGSTSTDTQYF. CDR3 nucleotide sequence: TGCAGTGCTATGAGCGGGTCAACTAGCACAGATACGCAGTATTTT.

By sample share, this clonotype is medium-sized (0.01 to 0.1%). V gene TRBV7-2 combines with J gene TRBJ2-1, with TRBD2 as a possible D gene (6 bases). This CDR3 spans 19 amino acids. V shed 2 bases and J shed 3 bases, with 23 bases lying between them. Germline assignment: CDR1 SGHTA and CDR2 FQGNSA. The CDR3 reads CASSLNSFSGRGLYNEQFF. DNA for the CDR3: TGTGCCAGCAGCTTAAACTCGTTCAGCGGGCGGGGCCTCTACAATGAGCAGTTCTTC.

This chain uses TRBV7-2 with TRBJ2-7; TRBD2 matches 11 bases. V was pared by 4 bases and J by 7 bases, with 12 bases of the junction left unmatched. The CDR3 is 16 amino acids. Germline lookup yields CDR1 SGHTA and CDR2 FQGNSA. DNA of the CDR3: TGTGCCAGCAGCTCCGAAACAGCGGGACTAGCGGAAGAGCAGTACTTC. Encoded protein: CASSSETAGLAEEQYF.

This clonotype was detected only a few times. This chain uses TRBV14 with TRBJ2-7, with TRBD1 identical over 7 bases. Unmatched junction bases numbered 3, after V lost 3 bases and J lost 4 bases. CDR3 length: 13 amino acids. Germline CDR1 is SGHDN and CDR2 is FVKESK. CDR3 loop: CASSHQDRYEQYF. The CDR3 DNA sequence: TGTGCCAGCAGCCACCAGGACAGGTACGAGCAGTACTTC.

This clonotype was seen only a few times. This rearrangement joins TRBV7-9 to TRBJ2-7, with unresolved D. V was cut by 1 base and J by 7 bases, with 11 bases left in between. The CDR3 length is 13 residues. Germline V lookup: CDR1 SEHNR, CDR2 FQNEAQ (reference sequence). The DNA for the CDR3 is TGTGCCAGCAGCTTAGATCCCCATGGGGAGCAGTACTTC. Translation: CASSLDPHGEQYF.

This clonotype was observed a handful of times. V is TRBV7-9 and J is TRBJ2-7; D assignment may be TRBD1 or TRBD2 (5 bases each). The CDR3 covers 12 residues. Germline values: CDR1 SEHNR, CDR2 FQNEAQ (reference sequence). Trimming removed 6 bases from V and 7 bases from J, with 13 bases in between. The CDR3 loop reads CASRGRAGEQYF. In nucleotides, the CDR3 is TGTGCCAGCAGGGGACGGGCTGGTGAGCAGTACTTC.

The genes are TRBV20-1 and TRBJ2-1, with no clear D. Looked up from germline, CDR1 is DFQATT and CDR2 is SNEGSKA (reference sequence). The CDR3 contains 12 residues. V was clipped by 5 bases and J by 0 bases, with 5 bases between them. As DNA, the CDR3 is TGCAGTGCTCCTAGCTCCTACAATGAGCAGTTCTTC. Residues: CSAPSSYNEQFF.

This clonotype has more than one count but fewer than ten. CDR3 amino acids: CASSLGGGTSKETQYF. In nucleotides, the CDR3 is TGTGCCAGCAGCTTAGGAGGCGGGACCTCTAAAGAGACCCAGTACTTC. The chain couples TRBV7-8 to TRBJ2-5; tentative D call: TRBD2 (6 bases). The CDR3 has 16 amino acids. Germline V lookup: CDR1 SGHVS, CDR2 FQNEAQ. V was shortened by 1 base and J by 3 bases, with 15 bases between the two germline ends.